This T cell receptor beta chain was recorded in a study of patients and donors after allogeneic stem cell transplantation. This clonotype ranks as medium-sized. TCRdb processed the RT-PCR reads anew with MiXCR; each CDR3 protein has one entry. This sample has around 1,500 distinct CDR3 sequences; under 30% occur once, and the top ten carry more than 25%. The CDR3 contains 14 residues. Trimming took 3 bases from V and 4 from J; bases not matched to a gene: 2. The germline V gene has CDR1 DFQATT and CDR2 SNEGSKA (reference sequence). The receptor's source is a human donor who was either an allogeneic HSCT recipient or a stem cell or donor lymphocyte infusion donor (not recorded which). It is not recorded whose cells these are; they may come from a transplant donor. The sample taken for sequencing was blood, either unsorted or a sorted T cell fraction (not recorded which). V and J are TRBV20-1 and TRBJ2-1; TRBD2 matches 11 bases. CDR3 in amino acids: CSARGLADYNEQFF. The CDR3 DNA is TGCAGTGCTAGGGGACTAGCGGATTACAATGAGCAGTTCTTC.